Listed below are T cell receptor beta chains from one sample, sequenced in a study of blood T cell repertoires in COVID-19. Produced via immunoSEQ multiplex PCR; TCRdb's table is partial and in-frame only. In the table there are hundreds of thousands of clones, 86% of which are singletons. Sequenced sample: peripheral blood. These receptors all stem from a woman between 55 and 75 years old who had recovered from COVID-19. The CDR3 runs from the conserved cysteine through the conserved F or W. Each record gives: J gene, V gene, clone size, D gene, CDR3 DNA, CDR3 protein. The D gene is left open where the match is weak. Only part of the rows carry a size: once, few, many, or a class if the clone is expanded.

J gene: TRBJ1-5
V gene: TRBV27
clone size: NA
D gene: NA
CDR3 DNA: TGTGCCAGCAGTTTTGGCAGGGCTAATCAGCCCCAGCATTTT
CDR3 protein: CASSFGRANQPQHF

J gene: TRBJ2-6
V gene: TRBV2
clone size: NA
D gene: TRBD1
CDR3 DNA: TGTGCCAGCAGTGTCACGGGACAGGGGGCTGGGGCCAACGTCCTGACTTTC
CDR3 protein: CASSVTGQGAGANVLTF

J gene: TRBJ2-1
V gene: TRBV9
clone size: NA
D gene: TRBD2
CDR3 DNA: TGTGCCAGCAGCGTAGATGGGTCTAGCGGGTACAATGAGCAGTTCTTC
CDR3 protein: CASSVDGSSGYNEQFF

J gene: TRBJ1-6
V gene: TRBV9
clone size: once
D gene: NA
CDR3 DNA: TGTGCCAGCAGCGTAGATTCGAATTCACCCCTCCACTTT
CDR3 protein: CASSVDSNSPLHF

J gene: TRBJ1-6
V gene: TRBV19
clone size: NA
D gene: TRBD1
CDR3 DNA: TGTGCCAGTAGTCCGGGGACAGGGGTCTCCTATAATTCACCCCTCCACTTT
CDR3 protein: CASSPGTGVSYNSPLHF

J gene: TRBJ2-1
V gene: TRBV3-1/TRBV3-2
clone size: NA
D gene: TRBD2
CDR3 DNA: TGTGCCAGCAGCTATCCACTAGCGGGGGGCAGGGGGCAGTTCTTC
CDR3 protein: CASSYPLAGGRGQFF

J gene: TRBJ2-3
V gene: TRBV19
clone size: NA
D gene: NA
CDR3 DNA: TGTGCCAGTACCTCAGGGGGACTTAGCACAGATACGCAGTATTTT
CDR3 protein: CASTSGGLSTDTQYF

J gene: TRBJ1-2
V gene: TRBV27
clone size: NA
D gene: TRBD1
CDR3 DNA: TGTGCCAGCAGTTTCAGGGGGCGGGAAGACTATGGCTACACCTTC
CDR3 protein: CASSFRGREDYGYTF

J gene: TRBJ1-1
V gene: TRBV7-9
clone size: NA
D gene: TRBD1
CDR3 DNA: TGTGCCAGCAGCTTCCTAGGGACAGGGGCTGAAGCTTTCTTT
CDR3 protein: CASSFLGTGAEAFF

J gene: TRBJ2-7
V gene: TRBV5-5
clone size: few
D gene: TRBD2
CDR3 DNA: TGTGCCAGCAGCTTGCTAGCGGGACAGATCTACGAGCAGTACTTC
CDR3 protein: CASSLLAGQIYEQYF

J gene: TRBJ2-3
V gene: TRBV9
clone size: NA
D gene: TRBD1
CDR3 DNA: TGTGCCAGCAGCGGACAGGGGACTAGCACAGATACGCAGTATTTT
CDR3 protein: CASSGQGTSTDTQYF

J gene: TRBJ2-1
V gene: TRBV9
clone size: NA
D gene: TRBD2
CDR3 DNA: TGTGCCAGCAGCGGTAGCGGGGGGAACTACAATGAGCAGTTCTTC
CDR3 protein: CASSGSGGNYNEQFF

J gene: TRBJ2-3
V gene: TRBV4-3
clone size: once
D gene: TRBD2
CDR3 DNA: TGCGCCAGCAGCTTCACTCTAGCGGGGGCCCAAGGCACAGATACGCAGTATTTT
CDR3 protein: CASSFTLAGAQGTDTQYF

J gene: TRBJ2-7
V gene: TRBV19
clone size: NA
D gene: TRBD1
CDR3 DNA: TGTGCCAGTAGTACTCAACAGGGGGCCTACGAGCAGTACTTC
CDR3 protein: CASSTQQGAYEQYF

J gene: TRBJ2-3
V gene: TRBV5-1
clone size: NA
D gene: TRBD2
CDR3 DNA: TGCGCCAGCAGCTCATCGGGTCTAGCGGGTACAGATACGCAGTATTTT
CDR3 protein: CASSSSGLAGTDTQYF

J gene: TRBJ1-2
V gene: TRBV28
clone size: NA
D gene: TRBD1
CDR3 DNA: TGTGCCAGCAGTGTACCAGGGGGGTATGGCTACACCTTC
CDR3 protein: CASSVPGGYGYTF

J gene: TRBJ2-3
V gene: TRBV3-1/TRBV3-2
clone size: NA
D gene: TRBD2
CDR3 DNA: TGTGCCAGCAGTCATCTAGCGGGGGGGGGATTTGACACAGATACGCAGTATTTT
CDR3 protein: CASSHLAGGGFDTDTQYF

J gene: TRBJ2-7
V gene: TRBV14
clone size: NA
D gene: TRBD1
CDR3 DNA: TGTGCCAGCAGCCAATACAGGGGCAACTACGAGCAGTACTTC
CDR3 protein: CASSQYRGNYEQYF

J gene: TRBJ1-4
V gene: TRBV5-1
clone size: NA
D gene: TRBD1
CDR3 DNA: TGCGCCAGCAGCTTGTTTTCACAGGGGGACGAAAAACTGTTTTTT
CDR3 protein: CASSLFSQGDEKLFF

J gene: TRBJ2-1
V gene: TRBV14
clone size: NA
D gene: NA
CDR3 DNA: TGTGCCAGCAGCCGCGACAGTTGGTACAATGAGCAGTTCTTC
CDR3 protein: CASSRDSWYNEQFF

J gene: TRBJ2-7
V gene: TRBV6-1
clone size: once
D gene: NA
CDR3 DNA: TGTGCCAGCAGTGAAGATTGGGCATCCTACGAGCAGTACTTC
CDR3 protein: CASSEDWASYEQYF

J gene: TRBJ2-5
V gene: TRBV5-6
clone size: NA
D gene: TRBD2
CDR3 DNA: TGTGCCAGCAGCTTGGTAACGGGGGGGCTGACCCAGTACTTC
CDR3 protein: CASSLVTGGLTQYF

J gene: TRBJ1-5
V gene: TRBV3-1/TRBV3-2
clone size: NA
D gene: TRBD1
CDR3 DNA: TGTGCCAGCAGCCCGGACAGGGACTATAGCAATCAGCCCCAGCATTTT
CDR3 protein: CASSPDRDYSNQPQHF